This TCR beta chain was recorded in a study of blood T cell repertoires in COVID-19. Background on the study: Researchers got acute and convalescent COVID-19 samples from the United States, Italy and Spain. The cDNA or gDNA used as material had been derived from T cells, B-cell-depleted T cells, or PBMCs.

As handled by the study authors: Amplification of reference gene primers provided the estimated nucleated cell counts. Measured with immunoSEQ multiplex PCR; TCRdb has only the in-frame clones, and not every one. From that table come the V and J calls and clone size; the DNA was used to work out D and trimming. Of roughly 3,400 clones listed, 85% to 90% are singletons. Per germline, CDR1 MGHRA and CDR2 YSYEKL. The V and J ends lost 4 bases and 4 bases respectively, with 13 bases between them. CDR3 length equals 14 residues. Sequencing used peripheral blood. This chain joins TRBV4-1 and TRBJ1-1, with a weak D call TRBD1 (6 bases). The clonotype was recovered from a human donor with active COVID-19. The donor label of this sample is uncertain. CDR3 protein: CASSRSQGSTEAFF. Written as DNA, the CDR3 is TGCGCCAGCAGCCGGTCACAGGGTTCCACTGAAGCTTTCTTT.